A selection of T cell receptor beta chains follows, all from one sample in a study of blood T cell repertoires in COVID-19. The data were produced by immunoSEQ multiplex PCR, yet TCRdb's version contains in-frame clones alone and is incomplete. Of 24,000 or so clones listed, 75% to 90% were seen once; the top ten hold roughly 19%. The sequenced sample consisted of peripheral blood. These receptors were obtained from a human donor with acute or convalescent COVID-19. The donor label of this sample is uncertain. Each CDR3 is given with its conserved first and last residue. D genes are given only for firm matches. Only part of the rows carry a size: once, few, many, or a class if the clone is expanded.

TRBD1	15	TRBJ1-4	TRBV18	-	CASSPPGQGGEKLFF	TGTGCCAGCTCACCACCGGGACAGGGGGGCGAAAAACTGTTTTTT
TRBD1	14	TRBJ1-4	TRBV6-5	-	CASRQGGSNEKLFF	TGTGCCAGCAGACAGGGGGGATCAAATGAAAAACTGTTTTTT
-	15	TRBJ1-2	TRBV6-1	-	CASSESTWFNYGYTF	TGTGCCAGCAGTGAATCCACATGGTTTAACTATGGCTACACCTTC
TRBD1	15	TRBJ1-4	TRBV5-1	-	CASRRTGRQDEKLFF	TGCGCCAGCAGACGGACAGGGCGGCAGGATGAAAAACTGTTTTTT
TRBD1	14	TRBJ2-7	TRBV2	-	CASKGQSSSYEQYF	TGTGCCAGTAAGGGACAGTCTAGTTCCTACGAGCAGTACTTC
TRBD1	15	TRBJ2-5	TRBV10-3	few	CAISDLQGVRETQYF	TGTGCCATCAGTGATTTACAGGGGGTACGCGAGACCCAGTACTTC
TRBD1	18	TRBJ2-7	TRBV6-1	-	CASSEIIFGTEKSYEQYF	TGTGCCAGCAGTGAAATTATTTTTGGGACAGAGAAATCCTACGAGCAGTACTTC
-	15	TRBJ1-5	TRBV5-4	few	CASSLGGQHSQPQHF	TGTGCCAGCAGCTTGGGCGGACAGCATAGTCAGCCCCAGCATTTT
-	14	TRBJ2-2	TRBV5-4	-	CASSLQGIPGELFF	TGTGCCAGCAGTTTGCAGGGTATCCCCGGGGAGCTGTTTTTT
-	16	TRBJ2-1	TRBV7-9	-	CASSSRTLPANRAQFF	TGTGCCAGCAGCTCCCGGACCCTCCCCGCTAACAGGGCGCAGTTCTTC
-	12	TRBJ1-1	TRBV12-3/TRBV12-4	-	CASSSDSTEAFF	TGTGCCAGCAGCTCGGACAGCACTGAAGCTTTCTTT
TRBD2	14	TRBJ2-1	TRBV7-9	-	CASSSSGGLHREFF	TGTGCCAGCAGCTCTAGCGGGGGGCTTCACCGGGAGTTCTTC
-	14	TRBJ2-5	TRBV6-5	-	CASSRRWGLETQYF	TGTGCCAGCAGTCGCCGTTGGGGGCTAGAGACCCAGTACTTC
TRBD2	16	TRBJ2-3	TRBV9	-	CASTLGGGGPKDTQYF	TGTGCCAGCACCCTCGGGGGGGGAGGGCCGAAAGATACGCAGTATTTT
-	15	TRBJ2-3	TRBV18	-	CASSPPGQGTDTQYF	TGTGCCAGCTCCCCGCCGGGACAAGGCACAGATACGCAGTATTTT
TRBD2	15	TRBJ2-5	TRBV7-3	-	CASSPGAGGIETQYF	TGTGCCAGCAGCCCCGGAGCGGGGGGGATCGAGACCCAGTACTTC
TRBD1	15	TRBJ1-2	TRBV6-5	-	CASNPLGTEIYGYTF	TGTGCCAGCAACCCCCTGGGGACAGAGATCTATGGCTACACCTTC
TRBD1	14	TRBJ2-2	TRBV5-1	once	CASSPGQDTGELFF	TGCGCCAGCAGCCCGGGACAGGACACCGGGGAGCTGTTTTTT
TRBD1	16	TRBJ1-6	TRBV18	few	CASSSRQGVDNSPLHF	TGTGCCAGCTCATCCAGACAGGGGGTCGATAATTCACCCCTCCACTTT
TRBD1	18	TRBJ1-2	TRBV6-1	-	CASSEARGQGPPNYGYTF	TGTGCCAGCAGTGAAGCGAGGGGACAGGGACCGCCTAACTATGGCTACACCTTC
TRBD1	15	TRBJ1-5	TRBV18	once	CASSPDRDDNQPQHF	TGTGCCAGCTCACCCGACAGGGATGACAATCAGCCCCAGCATTTT
-	16	TRBJ2-1	TRBV10-1	few	CASRRGGPLGYNEQFF	TGCGCCAGCAGGAGGGGGGGCCCCCTCGGATACAATGAGCAGTTCTTC
-	13	TRBJ1-6	TRBV7-3	-	CASSPGGGSPLHF	TGTGCCAGCAGCCCTGGTGGGGGGTCACCCCTCCACTTT
-	12	TRBJ1-1	TRBV11-1	-	CASSPEDTEAFF	TGTGCCAGCAGCCCCGAGGACACTGAAGCTTTCTTT
-	15	TRBJ2-3	TRBV19	-	CASSIEVQGPDTQYF	TGTGCCAGTAGTATAGAGGTACAGGGACCCGATACGCAGTATTTT
-	13	TRBJ1-5	TRBV9	-	CASSSLSNQPQHF	TGTGCCAGCAGTTCACTAAGCAATCAGCCCCAGCATTTT
-	13	TRBJ2-5	TRBV6-6	-	CASSYLGGETQYF	TGTGCCAGCAGTTACTTAGGAGGGGAGACCCAGTACTTC
TRBD1	14	TRBJ1-1	TRBV7-2	-	CASSRDSLNTEAFF	TGTGCCAGCAGCCGGGACAGTTTGAACACTGAAGCTTTCTTT
-	17	TRBJ2-4	TRBV4-1	once	CASSPIQEGIFKNIQYF	TGCGCCAGCAGCCCGATACAGGAGGGGATATTTAAAAACATTCAGTACTTC
-	16	TRBJ1-4	TRBV11-2	-	CASSLGRWSGDEKLFF	TGTGCCAGCAGCTTAGGGAGGTGGTCGGGCGACGAAAAACTGTTTTTT
TRBD2	14	TRBJ2-5	TRBV6-2/TRBV6-3	-	CASSKLAGGKTQYF	TGTGCCAGCAGTAAATTAGCGGGGGGAAAGACCCAGTACTTC
TRBD1	16	TRBJ1-1	TRBV11-3	-	CASSPGGDRVNTEAFF	TGTGCCAGCAGCCCCGGGGGGGACAGAGTGAACACTGAAGCTTTCTTT
TRBD1	16	TRBJ2-7	TRBV6-5	-	CASSYRTGGSNDEQYF	TGTGCCAGCAGTTACCGGACAGGGGGGAGCAACGACGAGCAGTACTTC
TRBD1	14	TRBJ2-1	TRBV5-1	once	CASSSGTEHNEQFF	TGCGCCAGCAGCTCAGGGACAGAGCACAATGAGCAGTTCTTC
TRBD1	15	TRBJ2-1	TRBV6-5	-	CASSYRPGTGYGQFF	TGTGCCAGCAGTTACCGGCCCGGGACAGGGTACGGGCAGTTCTTC
TRBD1	14	TRBJ1-1	TRBV5-1	once	CASSLAGGSTEAFF	TGCGCCAGCAGCTTGGCAGGGGGTAGCACTGAAGCTTTCTTT
-	14	TRBJ1-1	TRBV6-6	-	CASSYSRDRPEAFF	TGTGCCAGCAGTTACTCCCGAGACAGACCAGAAGCTTTCTTT
TRBD1	16	TRBJ2-1	TRBV3-1/TRBV3-2	-	CASSQDSGQAYNEQFF	TGTGCCAGCAGCCAAGACAGTGGACAGGCCTACAATGAGCAGTTCTTC
-	14	TRBJ2-5	TRBV5-8	-	CASNFGSEWETQYF	TGTGCCAGCAACTTTGGGAGCGAGTGGGAGACCCAGTACTTC
TRBD1	15	TRBJ1-5	TRBV5-1	once	CASSLGQGGNQPQHF	TGCGCCAGCAGCCTTGGACAGGGCGGGAATCAGCCCCAGCATTTT
TRBD1	15	TRBJ1-5	TRBV7-2	-	CASSKGGEGNQPQHF	TGTGCCAGCAGCAAAGGGGGCGAGGGCAATCAGCCCCAGCATTTT
TRBD2	18	TRBJ2-3	TRBV9	-	CASSLGTSVSVSTDTQYF	TGTGCCAGCAGCCTAGGGACTAGCGTAAGTGTCAGCACAGATACGCAGTATTTT
TRBD2	14	TRBJ2-4	TRBV30	-	CAWGTSGSQNIQYF	TGTGCCTGGGGGACTAGCGGGAGTCAAAACATTCAGTACTTC
-	17	TRBJ2-5	TRBV19	-	CASSPYLTGAPIETQYF	TGTGCCAGTAGCCCTTATCTAACGGGAGCGCCAATAGAGACCCAGTACTTC
-	13	TRBJ2-5	TRBV9	-	CASSASPQETQYF	TGTGCCAGCAGCGCTTCCCCCCAAGAGACCCAGTACTTC
TRBD1	15	TRBJ2-7	TRBV9	-	CASSVGWGQGSEQYF	TGTGCCAGCAGCGTAGGTTGGGGACAGGGGTCCGAGCAGTACTTC
-	14	TRBJ2-6	TRBV6-5	-	CASSYLSGANVLTF	TGTGCCAGCAGTTACCTGAGTGGGGCCAACGTCCTGACTTTC
TRBD2	15	TRBJ2-3	TRBV5-1	-	CASSLRGGSTDTQYF	TGCGCCAGCAGCTTGCGGGGGGGTAGCACAGATACGCAGTATTTT
-	13	TRBJ1-1	TRBV19	-	CASSKERATEAFF	TGTGCCAGTAGTAAGGAGAGGGCCACTGAAGCTTTCTTT
TRBD1	20	TRBJ1-4	TRBV27	-	CASSLDTRNGTADRYEKLFF	TGTGCCAGCAGTTTAGATACTCGAAACGGGACAGCGGACAGGTATGAAAAACTGTTTTTT
TRBD2	16	TRBJ2-1	TRBV4-2	-	CASSPHLAGGEDEQFF	TGTGCCAGCAGCCCCCATCTAGCGGGAGGGGAGGATGAGCAGTTCTTC
TRBD1	17	TRBJ1-2	TRBV19	large	CASSVLPGTDSNYGYTF	TGTGCCAGTAGTGTACTCCCAGGGACAGATTCTAACTATGGCTACACCTTC
TRBD1	15	TRBJ1-1	TRBV6-5	-	CASSQPDRGLSQAFF	TGTGCCAGCAGCCAACCTGACAGGGGGTTATCTCAAGCTTTCTTT
TRBD2	15	TRBJ2-1	TRBV5-6	-	CASSLALAGDNEQFF	TGTGCCAGCAGCTTGGCACTAGCGGGAGATAATGAGCAGTTCTTC